The rows below give T cell receptor beta chains drawn from one sample of a study of regulatory T cells in long-lasting Graves disease. TCRdb reanalysed the multiplex PCR reads using MiXCR and keeps one entry per CDR3 protein. The profile shows 420,000 or so distinct CDR3 sequences, 15% to 20% of them singletons. The sample was also reused in another study, on T cells in Graves' hyperthyroidism and ophthalmopathy.

The input for sequencing was peripheral blood mononuclear cells (PBMCs), taken at new diagnosis, from a patient treated with antithyroid drugs. These receptors came from a woman between 18 and 29 years old with Graves disease. Each CDR3 is given with its conserved first and last residue. Some rows have no size entry. The others give once, few or many, or a class for an expanded clone.

v_gene,abundance,j_gene,CDR3aa
TRBV4-1,NA,TRBJ1-6,CASSQDKGGAQDSPLHF
TRBV5-1,NA,TRBJ2-5,CASSFGLAGKETQYF
TRBV5-1,NA,TRBJ1-4,CASSSTPGQGGEKLFF
TRBV27,NA,TRBJ2-3,CASSPLAIVPDTQYF
TRBV29-1,many,TRBJ2-3,CSVDLLAGGNTQYF
TRBV19,few,TRBJ2-7,CASSIGGTTYEQYF
TRBV4-3,few,TRBJ2-1,CASSQRGGGGNEQFF
TRBV20-1,many,TRBJ2-3,CSASLAGDTQYF
TRBV28,NA,NA,CASSLSGSQQGIQYF
TRBV6-5,NA,TRBJ2-2,CASSYWRENTGELFF
TRBV5-1,NA,TRBJ1-1,CASSLVGAMNTEAFF
TRBV28,many,TRBJ2-3,CASSLLGGTQYF
TRBV20-1,many,TRBJ2-7,CSASPPADHSYEQYF
TRBV5-1,few,TRBJ2-1,CASSTRGLAGDVDAFF
TRBV30,few,TRBJ1-5,CAWSVEGGPQPQHF
TRBV5-1,few,TRBJ2-3,CASSFNSGTDTQYF
TRBV20-1,many,TRBJ2-1,CSAPGESRNEQFF
TRBV7-2,many,TRBJ2-7,CASSLVLDPKSYEQYF
TRBV5-1,NA,TRBJ2-4,CASSGSRQNIQYF
TRBV7-2,many,TRBJ2-5,CASSLEGLAWAETQYF
TRBV28,NA,TRBJ2-1,CASSSRPSGGQFF
TRBV10-1,NA,TRBJ2-7,CASSESGAGGNEQYF
TRBV29-1,many,TRBJ2-3,CSVGSTSGSTDTQYF
TRBV7-9,many,TRBJ2-1,CASSFQTSGRFNEQFF
TRBV7-2,NA,TRBJ2-1,CASSLVGQGLFGTSGSNEQFF
TRBV24-1,many,TRBJ2-3,CATSDPRLAASTDTQYF
TRBV3-1,many,TRBJ2-3,CASPTGFINTQYF
TRBV6-1,many,TRBJ2-1,CASSAMGGEQFF
TRBV7-2,many,TRBJ2-4,CASSFGTGDDIQYF
TRBV27,few,TRBJ2-7,CASIDLNYEQYF
TRBV4-3,few,TRBJ1-1,CASSHLGQGAMNTEAFF
TRBV2,many,TRBJ2-1,CASSEIDSNNEQFF
TRBV28,many,TRBJ2-5,CASSSRDRGQETQYF
TRBV20-1,many,TRBJ1-1,CSATTGGSGTEAFF
TRBV5-1,few,TRBJ2-5,CASSRGPSRLAGLQETQYF
TRBV20-1,few,TRBJ2-7,CSARGTGGFYEQYF